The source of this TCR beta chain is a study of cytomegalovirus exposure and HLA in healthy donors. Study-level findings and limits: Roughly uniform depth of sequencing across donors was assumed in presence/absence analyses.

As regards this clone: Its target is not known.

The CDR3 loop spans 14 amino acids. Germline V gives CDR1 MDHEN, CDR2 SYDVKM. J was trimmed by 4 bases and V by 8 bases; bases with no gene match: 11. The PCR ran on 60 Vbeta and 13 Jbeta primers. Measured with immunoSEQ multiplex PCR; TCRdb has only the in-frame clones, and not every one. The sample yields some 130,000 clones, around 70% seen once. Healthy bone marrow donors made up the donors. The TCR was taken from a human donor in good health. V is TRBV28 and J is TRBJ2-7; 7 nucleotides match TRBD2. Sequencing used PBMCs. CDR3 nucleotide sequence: TGTGCCAGCGGACCCGGGGGGAGTGGGTACGAGCAGTACTTC. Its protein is CASGPGGSGYEQYF.